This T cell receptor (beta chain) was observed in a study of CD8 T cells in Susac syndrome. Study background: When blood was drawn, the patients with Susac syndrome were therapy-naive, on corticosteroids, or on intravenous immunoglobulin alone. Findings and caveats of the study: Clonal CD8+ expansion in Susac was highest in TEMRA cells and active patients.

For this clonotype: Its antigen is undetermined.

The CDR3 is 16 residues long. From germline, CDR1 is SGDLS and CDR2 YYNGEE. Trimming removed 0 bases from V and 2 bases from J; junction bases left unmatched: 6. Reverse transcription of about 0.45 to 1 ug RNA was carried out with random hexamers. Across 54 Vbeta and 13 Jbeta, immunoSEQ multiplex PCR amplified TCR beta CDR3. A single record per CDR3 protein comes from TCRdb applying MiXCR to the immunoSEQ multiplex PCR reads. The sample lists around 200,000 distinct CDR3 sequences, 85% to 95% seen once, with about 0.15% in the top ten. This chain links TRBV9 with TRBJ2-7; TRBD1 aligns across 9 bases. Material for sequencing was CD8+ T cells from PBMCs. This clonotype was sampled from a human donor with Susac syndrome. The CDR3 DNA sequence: TGTGCCAGCAGCGTAGAAGGGGACAGGGCAACCTACGAGCAGTACTTC. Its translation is CASSVEGDRATYEQYF.